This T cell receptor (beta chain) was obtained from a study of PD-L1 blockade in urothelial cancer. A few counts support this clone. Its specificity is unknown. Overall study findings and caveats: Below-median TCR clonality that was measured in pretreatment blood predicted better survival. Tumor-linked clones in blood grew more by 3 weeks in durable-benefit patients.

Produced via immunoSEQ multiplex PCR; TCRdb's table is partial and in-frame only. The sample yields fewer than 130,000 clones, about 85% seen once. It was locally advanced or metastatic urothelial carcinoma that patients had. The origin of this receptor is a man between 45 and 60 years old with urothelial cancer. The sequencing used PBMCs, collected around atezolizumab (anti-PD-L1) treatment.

The CDR3 sequence is CASSSYQRSSYEQYF. The CDR3 DNA sequence: TGTGCCAGCAGCTCTTACCAGCGGAGCTCCTACGAGCAGTACTTC. The chain employs TRBV7-3 and TRBJ2-7; D perhaps matches TRBD2 (5 bases). The CDR3 has 15 residues. Germline lookup yields CDR1 SGHTA and CDR2 FQGTGA. V dropped 4 bases and J dropped 0 bases, with 13 bases sitting between them.